The 11 T cell receptor beta chains presented below share a single source sample, sequenced in a study of a mutant IDH1 vaccine in newly diagnosed glioma (dated by TCRdb to the early 2020s). The library was obtained by the immunoSEQ multiplex PCR assay. TCRdb re-hosts the immuneACCESS table, in-frame sequences only. Its copies lack some clones; in the studies checked, an unresolved V gene accounts for under half of them, and the cause for the rest is not known. The sample data list about 50,000 clones, and roughly 90% of these were observed just once. In total, the top ten clones hold roughly 2.4% of the sample. This specimen's time point label, per the study, means: baseline, week 1 (first vaccination visit). The treatment or condition label here, explained by the study, means: pre-vaccination baseline after standard-of-care therapy. Sequencing was performed on PBMCs, taken from a glioma patient treated with radiotherapy, temozolomide or both. These receptors were taken from a middle-aged man with glioma.

The chain has TRBV19 and TRBJ2-7; possible D gene TRBD2, 5 bases. V lost 5 bases, J lost 6 bases, and 14 bases lay in between. This CDR3 is 13 amino acids long. CDR1 is LNHDA and CDR2 is SQIVND in the germline V gene (reference sequence). The CDR3, as DNA: TGTGCCAGTAGTCCCTCCGGCGGGTCCGAGCAGTACTTC. Protein: CASSPSGGSEQYF.

The V call is TRBV4-1, the J call TRBJ2-1; D ambiguous. Germline CDR1 is MGHRA and CDR2 is YSYEKL. This CDR3 has 16 amino acids. Trimming took 1 base from V and 7 from J, leaving 17 bases between them. CDR3 sequence (DNA): TGCGCCAGCAGCCAAGTCAAAGCAAGCCAATTGAATGAGCAGTTCTTC. This codes for CASSQVKASQLNEQFF.

This clone appeared a single time. J is TRBJ1-4 and V is TRBV6-1, with no clear D. The V gene's germline CDR1 is MNHNS and CDR2 SASEGT. Trimming removed 4 bases from V and 8 bases from J, with 17 bases in between. The CDR3 extends over 15 amino acids. The CDR3: CASSALPQLGEKLFF. For the CDR3, the DNA is TGTGCCAGCAGTGCCCTCCCACAGCTAGGGGAAAAACTGTTTTTT.

V and J are TRBV5-1 and TRBJ2-3; D perhaps matches TRBD1 (6 bases). The CDR3 spans 14 residues. Trimming shortened V by 5 bases and J by 0 bases, and 10 bases separated the two germline ends. Germline assignment: CDR1 SGHRS and CDR2 YFSETQ. CDR3 nucleotides: TGCGCCAGCAGTCTGGACAGCAGCACAGATACGCAGTATTTT. It yields the protein CASSLDSSTDTQYF.

The V call is TRBV5-1, the J call TRBJ1-3; D gene uncertain. The V gene's germline CDR1 is SGHRS and CDR2 YFSETQ. V gave up 2 bases and J gave up 4 bases, with 7 bases separating them. The CDR3 has 13 residues. The CDR3: CASSLESGNTIYF. DNA for the CDR3: TGCGCCAGCAGCTTAGAGTCGGGAAACACCATATATTTT.

This chain connects TRBV29-1 to TRBJ1-1; 9 positions agree with TRBD1. V was pared by 7 bases and J by 0 bases, with 3 bases of the junction left unmatched. CDR1 is SQVTM, CDR2 ANQGSEA, per germline. This CDR3 is built from 13 residues. The CDR3: CSGGTGMNTEAFF. CDR3 nucleotides: TGCAGCGGGGGGACAGGGATGAACACTGAAGCTTTCTTT. Supplemented by reference TRBV29-1 and TRBJ1-1, the full variable domain reads SAVISQKPSRDICQRGTSLTIQCQVDSQVTMMFWYRQQPGQSLTLIATANQGSEATYESGFVIDKFPISRPNLTFSTLTVSNMSPEDSSIYLCSGGTGMNTEAFFGQGTRLTVV.

V usage is TRBV19 and J usage is TRBJ2-6, with D hard to call. The CDR3 contains 15 residues. The V gene's germline CDR1 is LNHDA and CDR2 SQIVND (reference sequence). V lost 0 bases to trimming and J lost 1 base, with 4 bases between them. CDR3 DNA sequence: TGTGCCAGTAGTATAGAGGGGTCTGGGGCCAACGTCCTGACTTTC. Translation gives CASSIEGSGANVLTF.

This chain joins TRBV27 and TRBJ1-5, with unresolved D. The V end lost 0 bases, the J end lost 4 bases, and 4 bases lay between the germline ends. CDR1 is MNHEY and CDR2 is SMNVEV in the germline V gene (reference sequence). The CDR3 runs 13 residues. The CDR3 here is CASSLSGNQPQHF. The CDR3 nucleotides are TGTGCCAGCAGTTTATCAGGAAATCAGCCCCAGCATTTT.

The chain is built from TRBV9 and TRBJ2-5; TRBD2 is a possible D gene (6 bases). Trimming stripped 1 base from V and 2 bases from J, with 12 bases between. Germline CDR1 SGDLS, CDR2 YYNGEE. There are 15 residues in the CDR3. CDR3 region: CASSVMEGSQETQYF. The DNA for the CDR3 is TGTGCCAGCAGCGTAATGGAGGGGTCGCAAGAGACCCAGTACTTC.

This chain connects TRBV7-2 to TRBJ2-7, with TRBD1 matching over 7 bases. The CDR3 is made up of 12 amino acids. CDR1 is SGHTA, CDR2 FQGNSA, per germline. The trim removed 4 bases at V and 4 bases at J, leaving 1 base unmatched. The DNA for the CDR3 is TGTGCCAGCAGCTCACAGGGGTACGAGCAGTACTTC. Translating it yields CASSSQGYEQYF.

This clone showed up just once. The chain links TRBV6-6 to TRBJ2-1, with unresolved D. This CDR3 region has 11 residues. Trimming removed 6 bases at V and 6 bases at J, with 6 bases between. CDR1 and CDR2 (germline): MNHNY, SVGAGI (reference sequence). In nucleotides, the CDR3 is TGTGCCAGCAGCTTCCTCAATGAGCAGTTCTTC. Translation gives CASSFLNEQFF.